This T cell receptor beta chain was sequenced during a study of T cells in Graves' hyperthyroidism and ophthalmopathy. This clonotype was counted at least ten times. CDR1 is DFQATT and CDR2 is SNEGSKA in the germline V gene (reference sequence). J was trimmed by 14 bases and V by 4 bases; bases with no gene match: 6. The CDR3 extends over 10 amino acids. Authors of the study amplified TCR beta CDR3 regions from RNA transcripts. In the first-round RT-PCR of the TCR CDR3, the HTBI primer set was used. MiXCR, run by TCRdb on the multiplex PCR reads, gives a single entry per CDR3 protein. In the table there are about 530,000 distinct CDR3 sequences, under 20% of which are singletons.

The V gene is TRBV20-1, the J gene TRBJ2-5; 8 bases map to TRBD1. The receptor was derived from a woman aged 18-29 years with Graves' ophthalmopathy. Material for sequencing was blood. The CDR3 region is CSANRDRCYF. The CDR3 DNA reads TGCAGTGCTAACCGGGACAGGTGCTACTTC.